Listed here are 10 T cell receptor beta chains from one sample, sequenced in a study of T cell changes during pregnancy in multiple sclerosis. The method was immunoSEQ multiplex PCR; TCRdb's version includes in-frame clones alone and lacks a portion of them. The table shows about 73,000 clones, with approximately 92% occurring only once. The material was peripheral blood, obtained in the third trimester of pregnancy. Receptors were obtained from a female donor in good health, enrolled as a control in a pregnancy study.

The J gene is TRBJ2-6, the V gene TRBV28, with TRBD1 matching 9 bases. This CDR3 region has 16 residues. Germline CDR1 and CDR2: MDHEN and SYDVKM. With 6 bases clipped from V and 2 bases from J, the junction kept 5 bases outside the gene matches. The CDR3 region is CASRWDRETGANVLTF. The DNA for the CDR3 is TGTGCCAGCAGGTGGGACAGGGAGACTGGGGCCAACGTCCTGACTTTC.

This clone has a handful of counts. The V gene is TRBV30, the J gene TRBJ1-2; a possible D gene is TRBD1 (5 bases). V dropped 5 bases and J dropped 4 bases, with 11 bases sitting between them. This CDR3 has 12 amino acids. CDR1 is GTSNPN and CDR2 is SVGIG in the germline V gene (reference sequence). CDR3 protein: CAWAGGSYGYTF. CDR3 DNA: TGTGCCTGGGCGGGGGGTAGCTATGGCTACACCTTC.

This sequence joins TRBV2 and TRBJ2-6; TRBD2 might be the D (6 bases). The CDR3 spans 18 residues. V lost 0 bases to trimming and J lost 2 bases, with 14 bases between them. Germline lookup yields CDR1 SNHLY and CDR2 FYNNEI. CDR3 sequence: CASSEAGVWRAGANVLTF. CDR3 DNA: TGTGCCAGCAGTGAAGCAGGGGTGTGGAGGGCTGGGGCCAACGTCCTGACTTTC.

The V gene is TRBV28, the J gene TRBJ1-2, with 7 bases lining up with TRBD1. The CDR3 is made up of 13 amino acids. Germline V gives CDR1 MDHEN, CDR2 SYDVKM. Unmatched junction bases numbered 9, after V lost 10 bases and J lost 4 bases. In DNA, the CDR3 is TGTGCCATCACAGGGGCAGATAGCTATGGCTACACCTTC. Residues: CAITGADSYGYTF.

The chain links TRBV5-4 to TRBJ1-4; 9 bases match TRBD1. Germline V gene data show CDR1 as SGHNT and CDR2 as YYREEE (reference sequence). The CDR3 runs to 16 residues. The V segment lost 2 bases and the J segment 7 bases; nucleotides outside the gene matches: 9. CDR3 bases: TGTGCCAGCAGCTTTACTCCGGGACAGGGTGTTGAAAAACTGTTTTTT. Protein product: CASSFTPGQGVEKLFF.

J is TRBJ2-2 and V is TRBV13; 14 nucleotides line up with TRBD2. Germline CDR1 reads PRHDT; CDR2 reads FYEKMQ (reference sequence). Trimming removed 3 bases from V and 6 bases from J; junction bases left unmatched: 3. This CDR3 contains 16 residues. The CDR3 reads CASSLGLAGVPGELFF. CDR3 DNA sequence: TGTGCCAGCAGCTTGGGACTAGCGGGAGTCCCCGGGGAGCTGTTTTTT.

This clone was picked up a small number of times. The chain is built from TRBV7-9 and TRBJ1-2, with 8 nucleotides matching TRBD1. V lost 1 base to trimming and J lost 8 bases; unmatched junction nucleotides: 3. This CDR3 comprises 13 residues. Germline V CDR1 and CDR2: SEHNR, FQNEAQ (reference sequence). The CDR3 bases are TGTGCCAGCAGCTTAGACAGGGGGAAAGGCTACACCTTC. This sequence encodes CASSLDRGKGYTF.

V usage is TRBV5-1 and J usage is TRBJ2-1; D gene ambiguous. V lost 5 bases to trimming and J lost 5 bases, with 11 bases between them. The germline gives CDR1 SGHRS, CDR2 YFSETQ. This CDR3 has 13 amino acids. This CDR3 is CASSPGQNNEQFF. CDR3 nucleotides: TGCGCCAGCAGTCCAGGTCAAAACAATGAGCAGTTCTTC. The full variable domain, its missing parts supplied by reference TRBV5-1 and TRBJ2-1, is KAGVTQTPRYLIKTRGQQVTLSCSPISGHRSVSWYQQTPGQGLQFLFEYFSETQRNKGNFPGRFSGRQFSNSRSEMNVSTLELGDSALYLCASSPGQNNEQFFGPGTRLTVL.

The V gene is TRBV6-5, the J gene TRBJ2-3, with 9 bases lining up with TRBD2. Trimming removed 4 bases from V and 5 bases from J; junction bases left unmatched: 4. The CDR3 loop spans 14 amino acids. From germline, CDR1 is MNHEY and CDR2 SVGAGI. The CDR3 nucleotides read TGTGCCAGCAGTTTAGCGGGAGTGAGAGATACGCAGTATTTT. This encodes CASSLAGVRDTQYF.

The chain joins TRBV18 to TRBJ1-2, with 10 nucleotides matching TRBD1. Germline V gene data show CDR1 as KGHSH and CDR2 as LQKENI. V was pared by 2 bases and J by 8 bases, with 11 bases of the junction left unmatched. This CDR3 contains 16 residues. The chain's CDR3 is CASSPRTGGELGGYTF. As DNA, the CDR3 is TGTGCCAGCTCACCAAGGACAGGGGGTGAGCTTGGGGGCTACACCTTC.